The 8 T cell receptor beta chains presented below share a single source sample, sequenced in a study of blood T cell repertoires in COVID-19. The protocol was immunoSEQ multiplex PCR, while the TCRdb copy is restricted to in-frame clones and leaves out a portion. The sample shows 97,000 or so clones, 70% to 90% of them seen only once. Source material: peripheral blood. These receptors all stem from a man over 45 with active COVID-19.

This chain links TRBV7-5 with TRBJ2-3; whether TRBD2, the table's D call, matches the DNA was not checked. TRBV7-5 is designated a pseudogene. The CDR3 is 17 amino acids. DNA for the CDR3: TGTGCCAGAAGCCCCCGCGTGGGGGGAGTTCCCCCAGATACGCAGTATTTT. Translation: CARSPRVGGVPPDTQYF.

The chain has TRBV27 and TRBJ2-7, with 8 positions matching TRBD1. With V trimmed by 7 bases and J by 4 bases, 6 bases remained unmatched. The germline CDR1 and CDR2 sequences are MNHEY and SMNVEV (reference sequence). The CDR3 totals 13 residues. The CDR3 DNA sequence: TGTGCCAGCACCCGACAGGGGAAATACGAGCAGTACTTC. This sequence encodes CASTRQGKYEQYF.

This clone has just one count. The gene calls are TRBV15 and TRBJ1-1; 9 nucleotides match TRBD1. The CDR3 is made up of 14 amino acids. Losses at the gene ends were 1 base for V and 4 bases for J; bases not matched to a gene: 1. Germline CDR1 LNHNV, CDR2 YYDKDF (reference sequence). The CDR3 reads CATSRGDRVTEAFF. The CDR3, as DNA: TGTGCCACCAGCAGAGGGGACAGGGTCACTGAAGCTTTCTTT.

The chain uses TRBV6-5 and TRBJ2-7; D remains ambiguous. In germline, CDR1 is MNHEY, CDR2 SVGAGI. This CDR3 contains 13 residues. V lost 8 bases, J lost 2 bases, and 13 bases lay in between. Written as DNA, the CDR3 is TGTGCCAGCCTTAACAGTTACACCTACGAGCAGTACTTC. It encodes CASLNSYTYEQYF.

The rearrangement links TRBV28 to TRBJ1-2, with D unclear. Trimming shortened V by 1 base and J by 1 base, and 7 bases separated the two germline ends. This CDR3 comprises 14 residues. Germline V CDR1 and CDR2: MDHEN, SYDVKM. The DNA for the CDR3 is TGTGCCAGCAGTTTATCGGACTTTAACTATGGCTACACCTTC. Protein product: CASSLSDFNYGYTF.

CDR3 DNA sequence: TGTGCCATCAGTGAGTCAATTTCTACAGGTCGTAATTCACCCCTCCACTTT. Its protein product is CAISESISTGRNSPLHF. The rearrangement uses TRBV10-3 and TRBJ1-6; D perhaps matches TRBD1 (5 bases). The CDR3 runs 17 residues. Germline assignment: CDR1 ENHRY and CDR2 SYGVKD. The V gene lost 0 bases and the J gene lost 6 bases, with 15 bases spanning the gap.

CDR3 sequence reads: CASSLRLGTTGELFF. The CDR3 DNA sequence: TGTGCCAGCAGCTTGCGACTAGGCACTACCGGGGAGCTGTTTTTT. This sequence joins TRBV7-2 and TRBJ2-2, with D possibly being TRBD2 (6 bases). Germline V gene data show CDR1 as SGHTA and CDR2 as FQGNSA. CDR3 length: 15 amino acids. V was shortened by 3 bases and J by 5 bases, with 13 bases between the two germline ends.

The chain couples TRBV7-2 to TRBJ1-4, with TRBD1 identical over 7 bases. The length of the CDR3 is 17 residues. The V gene end was trimmed by 2 bases and the J gene end by 1 base; junction bases not matched to a gene: 7. Looked up from germline, CDR1 is SGHTA and CDR2 is FQGNSA. For the CDR3, the DNA is TGTGCCAGCAGCTTACTGAGGGGGCAAGGAACTAATGAAAAACTGTTTTTT. Translated, it gives CASSLLRGQGTNEKLFF.